This entry is about one TCR beta chain. These data belong to a study of blood T cells in healthy people across ages. Trimming shortened V by 0 bases and J by 7 bases, and 15 bases separated the two germline ends. The CDR3 contains 15 residues. CDR1 SEHNR and CDR2 FQNEAQ come from the germline V gene (reference sequence). For the second PCR, which ran for about 7 to 11 cycles, a sample-barcoded 5' primer and a J-beta primer mix were used. TCRdb re-called the 5' RACE reads through MiXCR, storing one row per CDR3 protein. The repertoire holds around 1,100,000 distinct CDR3 sequences, with roughly two fifths as singletons.

The sequence came from a man aged 18 to 30 in good health. The gene calls are TRBV7-9 and TRBJ1-1; D possibly corresponds to TRBD1 (6 bases). The sequenced sample was blood. As DNA, the CDR3 is TGTGCCAGCAGCTTAGCGGGGGGGCTCACGGGTGAAGCTTTCTTT. Protein product: CASSLAGGLTGEAFF.